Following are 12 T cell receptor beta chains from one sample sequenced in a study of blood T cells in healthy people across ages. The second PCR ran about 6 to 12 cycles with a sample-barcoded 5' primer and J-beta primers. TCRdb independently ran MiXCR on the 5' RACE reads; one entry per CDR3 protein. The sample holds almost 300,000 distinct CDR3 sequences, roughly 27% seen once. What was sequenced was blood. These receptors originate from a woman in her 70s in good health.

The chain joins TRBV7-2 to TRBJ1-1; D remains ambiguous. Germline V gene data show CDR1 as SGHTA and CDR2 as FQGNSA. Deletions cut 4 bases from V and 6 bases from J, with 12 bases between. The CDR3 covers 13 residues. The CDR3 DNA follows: TGTGCCAGCAGCTCCAGCCTGCGGGCTGAAGCTTTCTTT. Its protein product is CASSSSLRAEAFF.

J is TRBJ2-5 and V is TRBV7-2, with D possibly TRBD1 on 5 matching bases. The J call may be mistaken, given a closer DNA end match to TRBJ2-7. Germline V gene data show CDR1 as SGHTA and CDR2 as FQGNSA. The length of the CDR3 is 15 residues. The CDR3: CASSLEGRVVYEQYF. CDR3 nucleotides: TGTGCCAGCAGCTTAGAGGGGCGAGTAGTTTACGAGCAGTACTTC.

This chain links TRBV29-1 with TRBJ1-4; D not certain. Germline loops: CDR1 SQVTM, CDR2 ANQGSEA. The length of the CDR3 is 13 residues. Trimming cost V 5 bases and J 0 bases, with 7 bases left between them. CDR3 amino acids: CSVLTPTNEKLFF. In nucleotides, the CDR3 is TGCAGCGTTCTGACACCAACTAATGAAAAACTGTTTTTT.

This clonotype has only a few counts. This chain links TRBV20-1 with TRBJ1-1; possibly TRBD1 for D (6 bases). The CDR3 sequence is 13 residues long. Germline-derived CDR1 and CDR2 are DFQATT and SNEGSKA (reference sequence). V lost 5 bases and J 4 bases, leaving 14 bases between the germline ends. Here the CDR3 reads CSAGGRRSTEAFF. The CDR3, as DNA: TGCAGTGCTGGGGGGCGGCGGAGCACTGAAGCTTTCTTT.

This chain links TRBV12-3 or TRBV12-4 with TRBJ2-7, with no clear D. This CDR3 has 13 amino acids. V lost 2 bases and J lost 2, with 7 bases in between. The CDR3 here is CASSLLPPYEQYF. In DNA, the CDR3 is TGTGCCAGCAGTTTATTACCTCCCTACGAGCAGTACTTC.

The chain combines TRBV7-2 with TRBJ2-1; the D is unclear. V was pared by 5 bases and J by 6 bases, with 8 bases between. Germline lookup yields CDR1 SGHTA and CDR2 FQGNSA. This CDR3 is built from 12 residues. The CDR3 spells CASSPVGNEQFF. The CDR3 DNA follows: TGTGCCAGCAGCCCCGTCGGCAATGAGCAGTTCTTC.

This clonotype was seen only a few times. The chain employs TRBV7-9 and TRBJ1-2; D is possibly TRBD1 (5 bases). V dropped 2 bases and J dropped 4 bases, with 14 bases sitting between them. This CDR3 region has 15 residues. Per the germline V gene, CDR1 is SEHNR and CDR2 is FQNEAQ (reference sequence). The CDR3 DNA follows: TGTGCCAGCAGCTTACGGGACGAAGACCTCTATGGCTACACCTTC. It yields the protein CASSLRDEDLYGYTF.

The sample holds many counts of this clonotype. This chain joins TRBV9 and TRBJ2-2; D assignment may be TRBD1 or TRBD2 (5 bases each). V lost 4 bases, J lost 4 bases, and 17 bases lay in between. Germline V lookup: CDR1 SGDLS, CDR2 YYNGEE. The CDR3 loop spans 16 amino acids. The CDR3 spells CASSIPRDRPTGELFF. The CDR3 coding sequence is TGTGCCAGCAGCATTCCCCGGGACCGACCCACCGGGGAGCTGTTTTTT.

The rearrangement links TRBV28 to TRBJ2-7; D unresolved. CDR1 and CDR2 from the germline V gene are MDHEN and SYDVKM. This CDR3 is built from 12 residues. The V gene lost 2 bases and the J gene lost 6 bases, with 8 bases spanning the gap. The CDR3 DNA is TGTGCCAGCAGTTTAGTTGTTGGCGAGCAGTACTTC. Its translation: CASSLVVGEQYF.

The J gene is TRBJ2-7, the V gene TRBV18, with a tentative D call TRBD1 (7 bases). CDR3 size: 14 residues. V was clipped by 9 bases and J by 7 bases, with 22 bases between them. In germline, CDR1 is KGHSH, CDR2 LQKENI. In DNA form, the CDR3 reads TGTGCCAGTTCCCGGGGGACAGAGTCGCGGGAGCAGTACTTC. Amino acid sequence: CASSRGTESREQYF.

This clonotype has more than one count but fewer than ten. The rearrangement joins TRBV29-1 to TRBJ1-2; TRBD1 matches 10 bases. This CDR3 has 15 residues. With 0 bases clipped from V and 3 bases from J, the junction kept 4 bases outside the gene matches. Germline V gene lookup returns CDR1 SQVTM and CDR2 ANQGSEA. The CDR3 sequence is CSVEDRTGGHYGYTF. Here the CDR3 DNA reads TGCAGCGTTGAAGATAGGACAGGGGGACACTATGGCTACACCTTC.

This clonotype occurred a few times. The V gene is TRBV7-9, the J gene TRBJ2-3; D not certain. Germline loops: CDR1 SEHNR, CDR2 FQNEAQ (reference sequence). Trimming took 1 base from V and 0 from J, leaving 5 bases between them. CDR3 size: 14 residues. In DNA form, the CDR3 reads TGTGCCAGCAGCTTAGACACCAGCACAGATACGCAGTATTTT. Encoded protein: CASSLDTSTDTQYF.